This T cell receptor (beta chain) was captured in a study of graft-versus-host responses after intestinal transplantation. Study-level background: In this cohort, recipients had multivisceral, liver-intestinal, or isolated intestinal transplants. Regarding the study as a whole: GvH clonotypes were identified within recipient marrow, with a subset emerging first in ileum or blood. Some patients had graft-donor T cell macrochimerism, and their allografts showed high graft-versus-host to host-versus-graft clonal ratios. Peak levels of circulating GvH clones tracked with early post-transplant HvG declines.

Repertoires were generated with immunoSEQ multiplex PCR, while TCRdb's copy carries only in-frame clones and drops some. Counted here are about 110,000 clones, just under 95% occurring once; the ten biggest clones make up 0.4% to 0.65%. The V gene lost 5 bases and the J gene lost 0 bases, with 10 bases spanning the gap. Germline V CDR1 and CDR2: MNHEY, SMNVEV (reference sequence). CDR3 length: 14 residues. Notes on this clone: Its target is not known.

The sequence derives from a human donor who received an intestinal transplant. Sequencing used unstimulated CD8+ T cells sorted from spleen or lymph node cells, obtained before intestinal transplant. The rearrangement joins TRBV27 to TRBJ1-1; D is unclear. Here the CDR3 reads CASSHPGLNTEAFF. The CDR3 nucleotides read TGTGCCAGCAGTCACCCCGGCTTGAACACTGAAGCTTTCTTT.